The entry below gives a single T cell receptor (beta chain) sequence along with its context. This specimen comes from a study of T cell changes during pregnancy in multiple sclerosis. Sequencing used immunoSEQ multiplex PCR; TCRdb keeps in-frame clones, though not all of them. In the table there are around 10,000 clones, about 83% of which are singletons. The CDR3 runs 15 residues. The germline V gene has CDR1 LNHDA and CDR2 SQIVND (reference sequence). The V gene end was trimmed by 5 bases and the J gene end by 3 bases; junction bases not matched to a gene: 4. The sequenced sample was CD8+ T cells from peripheral blood mononuclear cells, obtained in the third trimester of pregnancy. This chain joins TRBV19 and TRBJ1-5, with 10 bases fitting TRBD1. The TCR sequence derives from a female donor in good health, enrolled as a control in a pregnancy study. The CDR3 sequence is CASSPGTGANQPQHF. The DNA of the CDR3 is TGTGCCAGTAGTCCCGGGACAGGGGCCAATCAGCCCCAGCATTTT.